Presented here are 2 T cell receptor beta chains from one specimen sequenced in a study of shared clonotypes between healthy human individuals. Generated by immunoSEQ multiplex PCR, the TCRdb table keeps only in-frame clones and is missing some. The sample includes about 380,000 clones, about 96% of them seen just once. The specimen sequenced was memory CD8+ T cells sorted from blood. Documented subset: CD45RO+ cells pooled with CCR7-negative TemRA cells. The receptors stem from a young man in good health.

The V call is TRBV19, the J call TRBJ2-7; maybe TRBD1 (6 bases). Germline CDR1 and CDR2: LNHDA and SQIVND (reference sequence). V was clipped by 6 bases and J by 2 bases, with 17 bases between them. The CDR3 sequence is 15 residues long. CDR3 sequence (DNA): TGTGCCAGTAGGACCGAAGGGGGTTTTCCCTACGAGCAGTACTTC. As protein: CASRTEGGFPYEQYF.

This chain uses TRBV9 with TRBJ2-1; D is possibly TRBD2 (5 bases). The CDR3 totals 16 residues. From germline, CDR1 is SGDLS and CDR2 YYNGEE. V was clipped by 0 bases and J by 4 bases, with 14 bases between them. In DNA, the CDR3 is TGTGCCAGCAGCGTAGATTGGGCTAGCAGGTACAATGAGCAGTTCTTC. Protein sequence: CASSVDWASRYNEQFF.